These 17 T cell receptor beta chains originate from one sample sequenced in a study of Ad26.COV2.S vaccination and SARS-CoV-2 variants. Profiling relied on immunoSEQ multiplex PCR, and the TCRdb table lists in-frame clones only, not all of them. The repertoire consists of over 450,000 clones, with about 89% occurring once and the leading ten covering 1.5% to 2%. Treatment meaning: 15 to 20 received Ad26.COV2.S at low or high dose, single or two shots; 5 received placebo; per-sample allocation not given. Collection of samples fell on day 63 after the first vaccine or placebo injection. Sample: peripheral blood, taken in a trial of Ad26.COV2.S vaccine versus placebo. The receptors here all came from a person aged 18-65 years who received the Ad26.COV2.S COVID-19 vaccine or a placebo.

The V call is TRBV11-2, the J call TRBJ2-2; D is undetermined. The CDR3 is 14 amino acids. V dropped 4 bases and J dropped 4 bases, with 10 bases sitting between them. Looked up from germline, CDR1 is SGHAT and CDR2 is FQNNGV. In DNA, the CDR3 is TGTGCCAGCAGCTCCCTCCGCTTCACCGGGGAGCTGTTTTTT. Translated, it gives CASSSLRFTGELFF.

The chain employs TRBV11-2 and TRBJ1-2; 9 nucleotides line up with TRBD1. This CDR3 is built from 14 residues. Germline V gene data show CDR1 as SGHAT and CDR2 as FQNNGV. J gave up 2 bases and V 5 bases, and 3 bases lay outside the gene matches. CDR3 loop: CASSPGTGNYGYTF. DNA for the CDR3: TGTGCCAGCAGCCCCGGGACAGGGAACTATGGCTACACCTTC.

The CDR3 loop reads CAWSQPQGSDTEAFF. The CDR3 DNA reads TGTGCCTGGAGTCAACCCCAGGGGAGCGACACTGAAGCTTTCTTT. The V call is TRBV30, the J call TRBJ1-1, with D possibly being TRBD1 (6 bases). This CDR3 comprises 15 residues. Germline V gene lookup returns CDR1 GTSNPN and CDR2 SVGIG (reference sequence). V was clipped by 2 bases and J by 3 bases, with 16 bases between them.

The chain joins TRBV5-1 to TRBJ2-7; no clear D gene. The CDR3 has 12 amino acids. The V gene lost 4 bases and the J gene lost 4 bases, with 9 bases spanning the gap. The V gene's germline CDR1 is SGHRS and CDR2 YFSETQ. CDR3 region: CASSPPAYEQYF. The DNA for the CDR3 is TGCGCCAGCAGCCCCCCGGCGTACGAGCAGTACTTC.

This clone showed up just once. This chain joins TRBV27 and TRBJ2-1; D may be TRBD2 (6 bases). This CDR3 is 15 amino acids long. Trimming left V 5 bases short and J 4 bases short, with 15 bases between. Germline V gene sequence: CDR1 MNHEY, CDR2 SMNVEV (reference sequence). The CDR3 DNA reads as TGTGCCAGCAGTCAATCCAGCGGGTTATACAATGAGCAGTTCTTC. Its translation is CASSQSSGLYNEQFF.

J is TRBJ1-2 and V is TRBV5-4, with 7 bases identical to TRBD1. Germline V lookup: CDR1 SGHNT, CDR2 YYREEE (reference sequence). The CDR3 spans 14 residues. The V gene end was trimmed by 4 bases and the J gene end by 2 bases; junction bases not matched to a gene: 5. The CDR3 DNA is TGTGCCAGCAGCCTACCGGGACAGAACTATGGCTACACCTTC. Translation gives CASSLPGQNYGYTF.

The chain employs TRBV27 and TRBJ2-2; the match to TRBD1 covers 9 bases. V dropped 4 bases and J dropped 8; count of bases not matched to a gene: 5. Germline CDR1 and CDR2: MNHEY and SMNVEV (reference sequence). CDR3 length: 14 amino acids. CDR3 region: CASSSNRGQGELFF. CDR3 sequence (DNA): TGTGCCAGCAGTTCAAACAGGGGGCAGGGGGAGCTGTTTTTT.

The J gene is TRBJ1-4, the V gene TRBV12-3 or TRBV12-4; no reliable D call. The CDR3 is 13 residues long. V was shortened by 4 bases and J by 7 bases, with 10 bases between the two germline ends. CDR3 protein: CASSSRPTEKLFF. CDR3 sequence (DNA): TGTGCCAGCAGTTCCCGACCTACTGAAAAACTGTTTTTT.

The V gene is TRBV4-3, the J gene TRBJ2-5, with D possibly matching TRBD2 (6 bases). The CDR3 loop spans 16 amino acids. The germline V and J ends were trimmed by 0 bases and 4 bases, with 15 bases remaining between them. Looked up from germline, CDR1 is LGHNA and CDR2 is YSLEER. CDR3 sequence: CASSQDLVVGGETQYF. The CDR3 DNA follows: TGCGCCAGCAGCCAAGATCTGGTCGTGGGGGGAGAGACCCAGTACTTC.

J is TRBJ2-5 and V is TRBV5-1; possibly TRBD2 for D (6 bases). Trimming left V 0 bases short and J 4 bases short, with 13 bases between. From germline, CDR1 is SGHRS and CDR2 YFSETQ. This CDR3 spans 15 amino acids. The CDR3 bases are TGCGCCAGCAGCTTGGCCGTGGGAGGTGGAGAGACCCAGTACTTC. Its translation is CASSLAVGGGETQYF.

The J gene is TRBJ2-2, the V gene TRBV5-1; TRBD2 aligns across 12 bases. Germline CDR1 is SGHRS and CDR2 is YFSETQ. The trim removed 0 bases at V and 5 bases at J, leaving 17 bases unmatched. This CDR3 spans 21 amino acids. The DNA of the CDR3 is TGCGCCAGCAGCTTGGAGTTAGGGGCGACTAGCGGGAGAAGGAGGACCGGGGAGCTGTTTTTT. Protein: CASSLELGATSGRRRTGELFF.

This chain uses TRBV7-3 with TRBJ2-3; D tentatively fits TRBD1 or TRBD2 (5 bases each). The CDR3 covers 15 residues. Germline values: CDR1 SGHTA, CDR2 FQGTGA. The V end was cut by 3 bases, the J end by 4 bases, with 14 bases between. In nucleotides, the CDR3 is TGTGCCAGCAGCTTGGTGCAGGGACGATCAGATACGCAGTATTTT. It translates to CASSLVQGRSDTQYF.

The chain links TRBV6-5 to TRBJ2-5; no reliable D call. Trimming took off 0 bases at V and 2 bases at J, with 13 bases between the two ends. The CDR3 is 16 residues long. CDR1 MNHEY and CDR2 SVGAGI come from the germline V gene. The CDR3 loop is CASSYSNWQLQETQYF. CDR3 nucleotide sequence: TGTGCCAGCAGTTACTCGAATTGGCAGCTACAAGAGACCCAGTACTTC.

Only one count was recorded for this clone. The CDR3 is CASSYSESSYEQYF. Written as DNA, the CDR3 is TGTGCCAGCAGTTACTCAGAGAGCTCCTACGAGCAGTACTTC. V is TRBV6-5 and J is TRBJ2-7; no clear D. V lost 0 bases, J lost 0 bases, and 6 bases lay in between. The CDR3 is 14 residues long. CDR1 is MNHEY, CDR2 SVGAGI, per germline.

The chain combines TRBV9 with TRBJ2-5; D not resolved. Germline V gene sequence: CDR1 SGDLS, CDR2 YYNGEE. There are 15 residues in the CDR3. Trimming left V 0 bases short and J 3 bases short, with 12 bases between. CDR3 residues: CASSVGEVTKETQYF. The CDR3 nucleotides are TGTGCCAGCAGCGTAGGAGAAGTAACGAAAGAGACCCAGTACTTC.

The rearrangement links TRBV18 to TRBJ2-3; D is undetermined. This CDR3 has 12 amino acids. Per germline, CDR1 KGHSH and CDR2 LQKENI. The V and J ends lost 7 bases and 5 bases respectively, with 10 bases between them. Written as DNA, the CDR3 is TGTGCCAGCTGGATACCGGGAGATACGCAGTATTTT. It translates to CASWIPGDTQYF.

The rearrangement uses TRBV18 and TRBJ2-2; no definite D call. The CDR3 is 16 residues long. Trimming shortened V by 6 bases and J by 0 bases, and 14 bases separated the two germline ends. The germline V gene encodes CDR1 KGHSH and CDR2 LQKENI. CDR3 bases: TGTGCCAGCTCGCCCCCTCCTGCGGCGAACACCGGGGAGCTGTTTTTT. It yields the protein CASSPPPAANTGELFF.